The T cell receptor beta chain described here comes from a study of CD8+ T cells in alopecia areata. RNA extraction was followed by reverse transcription into cDNA, which acted as the sequencing template. Assay used: immunoSEQ multiplex PCR; TCRdb lists only in-frame clones, some missing. Found here are more than 95,000 clones, about 50% of them singletons; the top ten hold 10% to 13%. The CDR3 spans 12 residues. The V end was cut by 3 bases, the J end by 3 bases, with 9 bases between. Germline CDR1 SQVTM, CDR2 ANQGSEA. Patients with alopecia areata provided lesional scalp punch biopsies as well as peripheral blood. PBMCs served as the source from which CD4+ and CD8+ T cells were sorted. Whole-study findings and limits: Across lesional scalp, and particularly alopecia totalis/universalis, clonality surpassed that of normal scalp. Scalp specimens additionally yield sequences from normal skin's resident alphabeta T cells.

A note on this clone: No antigen is known for it.

Sequencing used NKG2D-low CD8+ T cells sorted from blood. V usage is TRBV29-1 and J usage is TRBJ2-7, with TRBD2 as a possible D gene (6 bases). The TCR originated in a human donor with alopecia areata. CDR3 residues: CSVDGSGYEQYF. CDR3 bases: TGCAGCGTTGACGGTAGCGGCTACGAGCAGTACTTC.